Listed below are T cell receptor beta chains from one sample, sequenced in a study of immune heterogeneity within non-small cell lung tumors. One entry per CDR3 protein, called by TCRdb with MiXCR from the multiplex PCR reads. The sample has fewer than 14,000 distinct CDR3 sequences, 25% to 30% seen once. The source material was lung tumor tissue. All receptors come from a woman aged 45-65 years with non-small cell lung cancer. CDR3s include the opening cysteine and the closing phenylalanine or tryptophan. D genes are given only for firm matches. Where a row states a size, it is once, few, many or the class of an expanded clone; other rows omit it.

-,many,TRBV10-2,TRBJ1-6,TGCGCCAGCAGTGAGGCGGGGAAGTATAATTCACCCCTCCACTTT,CASSEAGKYNSPLHF
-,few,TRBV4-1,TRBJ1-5,TGCGCCAGCAGCCAAGGAGACCCAGGGGATAGCAATCAGCCCCAGCATTTT,CASSQGDPGDSNQPQHF
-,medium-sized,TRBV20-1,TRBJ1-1,TGCAGTGCCAGGAACCAGGTGAACACTGAAGCTTTCTTT,CSARNQVNTEAFF
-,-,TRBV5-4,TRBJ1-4,TGTGCCAGCAGCTTGGAGGGAAAGGGAGGTGAAGAACTGTTTTTT,CASSLEGKGGEELFF
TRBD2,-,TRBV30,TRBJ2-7,TGTGCCTGGAGCGCCCAAGCGGGAAGGAACGAGCAGTACTTC,CAWSAQAGRNEQYF
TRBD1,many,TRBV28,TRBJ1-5,TGTGCCAGCAGTTTAGCGACAGGGGGGAATCAGCCCCAGCATTTT,CASSLATGGNQPQHF
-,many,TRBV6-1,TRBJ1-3,TGTGCCAGCAGTGAATGGGTGCGCACCATATATTTT,CASSEWVRTIYF
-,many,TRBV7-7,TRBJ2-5,TGTGCCAGCAGCCCCGTGGGCGGCCAAGAGACCCAGTACTTC,CASSPVGGQETQYF
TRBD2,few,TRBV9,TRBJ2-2,TGTGCCAGCAGCGTAGAGGCCGCTAGCGGGGACGGGGAGCTGTTTTTT,CASSVEAASGDGELFF
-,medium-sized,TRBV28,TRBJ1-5,TGTGCCAGCACCACAGACAGGTTAAATCAGCCCCAGCATTTT,CASTTDRLNQPQHF
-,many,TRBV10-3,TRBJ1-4,TGTGCCATCAGTGAGGGCGGCATGCTGGAAAAACTGTTTTTT,CAISEGGMLEKLFF
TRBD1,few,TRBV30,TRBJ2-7,TGTGCCTGGAGTGTAGTGGCAGGGGGCCCCCACGAGCAGTACTTC,CAWSVVAGGPHEQYF
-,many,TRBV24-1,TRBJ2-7,TGTGCCACTTTCGCAGGGCAATTGGGGTTGAGGGAGCAGTACTTC,CATFAGQLGLREQYF
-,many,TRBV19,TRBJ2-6,TGTGCCAGTACCGTTGTAGGGCGGGGAAGCTCTGGGGCCAACGTCCTGACTTTC,CASTVVGRGSSGANVLTF
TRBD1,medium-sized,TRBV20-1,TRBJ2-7,TGCAGTGCTACCAGGACAGGGAAGGTTTACGAGCAGTACTTC,CSATRTGKVYEQYF
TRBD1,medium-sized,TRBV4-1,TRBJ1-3,TGTGCCAGCAGCCAAGAAGACAGGGCGGGAAACACCATATATTTT,CASSQEDRAGNTIYF
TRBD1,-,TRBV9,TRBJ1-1,TGTGCCAGCAGCCCCAGGGAGGGGGCTGCTGGGGCTTTCTTT,CASSPREGAAGAFF
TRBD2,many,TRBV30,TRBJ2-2,TGTGCCTGGGGCGGGACTAGCGGGATTTCCGGGGAGCTGTTTTTT,CAWGGTSGISGELFF
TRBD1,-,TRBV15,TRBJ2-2,TGTGCCACCAGCATACAGGGGTACACCGGGGAGCTGTTTTTT,CATSIQGYTGELFF
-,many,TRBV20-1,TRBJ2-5,TGCAGTGCTAGAGAGGACCTTCAAGAGACCCAGTACTTC,CSAREDLQETQYF
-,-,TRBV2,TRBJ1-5,TGTGCCAGTGCCATGGGGGAGGGAAATCATCCCCAGCATTTT,CASAMGEGNHPQHF
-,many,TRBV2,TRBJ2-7,TGTGCCAGCAGTGGCGCGGGGCCCCCTGGGGATCACTTC,CASSGAGPPGDHF
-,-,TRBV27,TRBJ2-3,TGTGCCAGCAGTCCCCTCGGGTATACGAAGTATTTT,CASSPLGYTKYF
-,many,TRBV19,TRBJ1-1,TGTGCCACCAGCCGCGGTTGGGACACTGAAGCTTTCTTT,CATSRGWDTEAFF
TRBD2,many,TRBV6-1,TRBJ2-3,TGTGCCAGCCGTAGCGGGGGGGTAGGTCGAGGGGATACGCAGTATTTT,CASRSGGVGRGDTQYF
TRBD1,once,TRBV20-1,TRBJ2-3,TGCAGTGCTAGAGCCTCGGGGACAGGGGGCTCACTAGGAATTACAGATACGCAGTATTTT,CSARASGTGGSLGITDTQYF
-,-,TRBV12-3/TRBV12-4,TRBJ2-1,TGTGCCAGCAGCCCCAGAGGGGGGCCGGGTGAGCAGTTCTTC,CASSPRGGPGEQFF
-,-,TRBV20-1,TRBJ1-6,TGCAGTGCTAGGGACAGTGCCCGCGGTAATTCACCCCTCCACTTT,CSARDSARGNSPLHF
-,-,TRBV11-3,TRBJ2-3,TGTGCCAGCAGCTCGCAGGGACCCAGCACAGATACGCAGTATTTT,CASSSQGPSTDTQYF
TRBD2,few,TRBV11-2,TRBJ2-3,TGTGCCAGCAGCTCCCGGGCTAGCGGGGGGGCCCCCACGCAGTATTTT,CASSSRASGGAPTQYF
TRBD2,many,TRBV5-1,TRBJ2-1,TGCGCCAGCAGCCTCGACCGAGTAGGTCTAGCGGGAACAGATGAGCAGTTCTTC,CASSLDRVGLAGTDEQFF
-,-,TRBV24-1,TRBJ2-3,TGTGCCACCAGTGATTGGGCGACTAGTACAGATACGCAGTATTTT,CATSDWATSTDTQYF
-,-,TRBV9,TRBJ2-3,TGTGCCAGCACAGATACGCAGTATTTT,CASTDTQYF
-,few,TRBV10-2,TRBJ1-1,TGCGCCAGCAGAGACCGTCGCATGAACACTGAAGCTTTCTTT,CASRDRRMNTEAFF
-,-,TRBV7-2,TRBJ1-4,TGTGCCAGCACTGAGTACCTTAATGAAAAACTGTTTTTT,CASTEYLNEKLFF
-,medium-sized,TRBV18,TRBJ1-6,TGTGCCAGCTCACCTGGGGCAGACTATAATTCACCCCTCCACTTT,CASSPGADYNSPLHF
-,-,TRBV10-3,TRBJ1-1,TGTGTCACCATATCGGGAGGCACTGAAGCTTTCTTT,CVTISGGTEAFF
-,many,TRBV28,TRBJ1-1,TGTGCCAGCAGTTCACCATCCGACAGAATTCAGAACACTGAAGCTTTCTTT,CASSSPSDRIQNTEAFF
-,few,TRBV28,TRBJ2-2,TGTGCCACCCATAAGGGATCCGGGGAGCTGTTTTTT,CATHKGSGELFF
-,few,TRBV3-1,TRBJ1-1,TGTGCCAGCAGCCAAGTGGCCACGGCTGAAGCTTTCTTT,CASSQVATAEAFF
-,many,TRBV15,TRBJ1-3,TGTGCCACCAGCAGAACTCTTCAACAGGGTGGCATATATTTT,CATSRTLQQGGIYF
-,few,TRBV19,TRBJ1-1,TGTGCCAGTAGTGGGATTCTCATGAACACTGAAGCTTTCTTT,CASSGILMNTEAFF
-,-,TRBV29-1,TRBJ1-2,TGCAGCGTTGAAGGCGGACGGGTCGGCTATGGCTACACCTTC,CSVEGGRVGYGYTF
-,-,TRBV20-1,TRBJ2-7,TGCAGTGCTAGGAACGCCTACGAGCAGTACTTC,CSARNAYEQYF
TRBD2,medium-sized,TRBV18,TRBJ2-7,TGTGCCAGCTCACCACGCCGGACTAGCGGCGACTCCTACGAGCAGTACTTC,CASSPRRTSGDSYEQYF
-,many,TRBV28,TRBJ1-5,TGTGCCAGCAGTCCCGACGAGATTAGCAATCAGCCCCAGCATTTT,CASSPDEISNQPQHF
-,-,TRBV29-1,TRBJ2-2,TGCAGCGTTGAGGGTCAGGGTTTGTCCGGGGAGCTGTTTTTT,CSVEGQGLSGELFF
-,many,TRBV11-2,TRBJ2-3,TGTGCCAGCAGCCCTGGGGGAGATACGCAGTATTTT,CASSPGGDTQYF
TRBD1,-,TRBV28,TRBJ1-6,TGTGCCAGCAGTTACCTGGGACAGGGCGGTAATTCACCCCTCCCCTTT,CASSYLGQGGNSPLPF